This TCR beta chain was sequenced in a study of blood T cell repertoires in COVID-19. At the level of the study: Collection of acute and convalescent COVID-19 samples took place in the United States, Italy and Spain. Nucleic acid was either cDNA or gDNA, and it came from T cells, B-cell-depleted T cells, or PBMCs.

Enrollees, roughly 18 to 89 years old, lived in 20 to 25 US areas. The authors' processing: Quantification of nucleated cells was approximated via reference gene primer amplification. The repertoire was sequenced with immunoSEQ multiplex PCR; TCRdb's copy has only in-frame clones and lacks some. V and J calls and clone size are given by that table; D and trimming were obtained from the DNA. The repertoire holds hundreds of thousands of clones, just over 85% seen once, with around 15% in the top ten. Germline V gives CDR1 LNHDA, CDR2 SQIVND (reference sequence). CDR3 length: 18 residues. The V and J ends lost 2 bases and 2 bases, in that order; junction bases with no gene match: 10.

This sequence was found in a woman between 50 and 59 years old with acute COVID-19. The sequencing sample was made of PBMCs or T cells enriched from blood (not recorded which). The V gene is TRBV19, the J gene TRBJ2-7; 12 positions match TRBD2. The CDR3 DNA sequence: TGTGCCAGTAGTATACACCCGAGGACTAGCGGGGCACCCTACGAGCAGTACTTC. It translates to CASSIHPRTSGAPYEQYF.